This T cell receptor (beta chain) derives from a study of shared clonotypes between healthy human individuals. Study summary: Each donor had three CD4 naive, three CD4 memory, two CD8 naive and one CD8 memory plate. Study outcomes and limitations: Expectations were that clonotype sharing among donors would be affected by sequencing depth. The study sampled only blood, and tissue repertoires likely differ.

The length of the CDR3 is 11 residues. The germline CDR1 and CDR2 sequences are SGHDT and YYEEEE. V lost 4 bases and J lost 11, with 12 bases in between. Naive CD8 cells comprised CD45RO-negative, CCR7-positively selected cells, excluding terminally differentiated effector memory CD45RA+ cells. Among the donors, all were Caucasian adults who lived in Nashville, Tennessee. To note about this clone: Its antigen remains unidentified.

Some clones are missing from TCRdb's copy, which holds only in-frame ones; the method was immunoSEQ multiplex PCR. This table has about 1,900,000 clones, about 95% appearing once. The sequenced material came from naive CD8+ T cells sorted from blood. The TCR comes from a man between 18 and 35 years old in good health. J is TRBJ2-5 and V is TRBV5-6; no definite D call. CDR3 protein: CASSVLEEQYF. For the CDR3, the DNA is TGTGCCAGCAGCGTCTTAGAGGAACAGTACTTC.